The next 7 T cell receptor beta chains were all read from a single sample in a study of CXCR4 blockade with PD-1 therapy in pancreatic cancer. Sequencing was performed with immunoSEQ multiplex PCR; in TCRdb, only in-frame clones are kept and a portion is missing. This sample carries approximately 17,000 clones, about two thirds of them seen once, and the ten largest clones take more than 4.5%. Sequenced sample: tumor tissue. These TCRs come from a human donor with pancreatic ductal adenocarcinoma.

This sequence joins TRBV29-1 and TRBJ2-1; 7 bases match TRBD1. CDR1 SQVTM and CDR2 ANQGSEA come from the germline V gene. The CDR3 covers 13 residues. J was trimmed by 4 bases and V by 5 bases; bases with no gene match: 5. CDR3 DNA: TGCAGCGTTCGGGACAGCCTTTACAATGAGCAGTTCTTC. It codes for CSVRDSLYNEQFF.

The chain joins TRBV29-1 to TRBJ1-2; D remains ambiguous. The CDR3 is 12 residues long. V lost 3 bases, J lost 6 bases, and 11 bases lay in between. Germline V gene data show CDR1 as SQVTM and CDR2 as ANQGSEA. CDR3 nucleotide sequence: TGCAGCGTTGAGAGGGCACTGGATGGCTACACCTTC. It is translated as CSVERALDGYTF.

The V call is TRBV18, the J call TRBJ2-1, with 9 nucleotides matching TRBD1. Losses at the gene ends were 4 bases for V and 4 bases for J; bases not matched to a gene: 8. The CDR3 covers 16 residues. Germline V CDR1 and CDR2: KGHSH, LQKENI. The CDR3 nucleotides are TGTGCCAGCTCACTCCGCCTCGGGACAGGGTACAATGAGCAGTTCTTC. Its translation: CASSLRLGTGYNEQFF. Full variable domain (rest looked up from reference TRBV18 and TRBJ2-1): NAGVMQNPRHLVRRRGQEARLRCSPMKGHSHVYWYRQLPEEGLKFMVYLQKENIIDESGMPKERFSAEFPKEGPSILRIQQVVRGDSAAYFCASSLRLGTGYNEQFFGPGTRLTVL.

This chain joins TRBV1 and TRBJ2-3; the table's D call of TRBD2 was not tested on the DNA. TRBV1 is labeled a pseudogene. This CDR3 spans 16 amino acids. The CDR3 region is CASSRREAAPTDTQYF. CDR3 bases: TGCGCCAGCAGCCGCCGGGAAGCGGCCCCCACAGATACGCAGTATTTT.

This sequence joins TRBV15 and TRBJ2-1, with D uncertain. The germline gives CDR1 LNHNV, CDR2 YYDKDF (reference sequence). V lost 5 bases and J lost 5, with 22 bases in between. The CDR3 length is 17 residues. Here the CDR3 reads CATSGWGLARRDNEQFF. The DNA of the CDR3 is TGTGCCACCAGCGGGTGGGGATTGGCTAGGCGCGACAATGAGCAGTTCTTC.

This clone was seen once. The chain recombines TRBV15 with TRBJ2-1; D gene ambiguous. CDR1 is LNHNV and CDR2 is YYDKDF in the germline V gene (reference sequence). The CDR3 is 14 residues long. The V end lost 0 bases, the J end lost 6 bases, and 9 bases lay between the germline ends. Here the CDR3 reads CATSRDKLFNEQFF. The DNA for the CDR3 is TGTGCCACCAGCAGAGATAAACTTTTCAATGAGCAGTTCTTC.

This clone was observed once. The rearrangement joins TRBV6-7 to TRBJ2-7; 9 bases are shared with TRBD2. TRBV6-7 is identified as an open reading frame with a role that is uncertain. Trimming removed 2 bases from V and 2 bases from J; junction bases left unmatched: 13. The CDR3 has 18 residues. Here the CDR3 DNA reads TGTGCCAGCAGTTACGCGGGACTAGGCGGGAGGGCACCCTACGAGCAGTACTTC. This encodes CASSYAGLGGRAPYEQYF.